These T cell receptor beta chains were read from a single sample in a study of T cells in Graves' hyperthyroidism and ophthalmopathy. TCRdb fed the multiplex PCR reads into MiXCR, producing one record per CDR3 protein. The sample contains fewer than 350,000 distinct CDR3 sequences, 10% to 15% of which appear only once. Sequenced sample: blood. The receptors here all came from a woman aged 25-40 years with Graves' hyperthyroidism that later progressed to Graves' ophthalmopathy. Both conserved end residues are trimmed from each CDR3. Each record gives: V gene, CDR3 protein.

V: TRBV28; CDR3: AHARGGVGSYEQY
V: TRBV14; CDR3: ASSPIHSYSYEQY
V: TRBV19; CDR3: ASTSPGGSYGYT
V: TRBV19; CDR3: ASSLETRSNEQF
V: TRBV11-2; CDR3: ASGGLYNAYEQY
V: TRBV27; CDR3: ASSPPGLAGYQQY
V: TRBV11-2; CDR3: ASSLESGHIYEQY
V: TRBV27; CDR3: ASSLSVLGSGNTIY
V: TRBV6-1; CDR3: ASNKGMGELF
V: TRBV30; CDR3: AWKGANTGELF
V: TRBV11-2; CDR3: ASSLGQMGKNIQY
V: TRBV3-1; CDR3: ASSQDGAGGYEQF
V: TRBV30; CDR3: AWNGYTGELF
V: TRBV3-1; CDR3: ASSHGTLRNTEAF
V: TRBV11-1; CDR3: ASSPDRDSDTEAF
V: TRBV4-2; CDR3: ASSSGLVFPNEQF
V: TRBV5-1; CDR3: ASSSQGMNEKLF
V: TRBV11-3; CDR3: ASSLEFRESDNEQF
V: TRBV6-1; CDR3: ATLTGGSNSYEQY
V: TRBV20-1; CDR3: SSQTNTGELF
V: TRBV7-8; CDR3: ASSSRRLDTQY
V: TRBV5-1; CDR3: ASSYTSEQF
V: TRBV28; CDR3: ASSSVWRIYEQY
V: TRBV19; CDR3: ATTLLAGVLDEQF
V: TRBV5-1; CDR3: ASSLGAVSSYEQY
V: TRBV29-1; CDR3: SVGTPGQGISYEQY
V: TRBV20-1; CDR3: SARGEGAQGYT
V: TRBV6-1; CDR3: ASSRRQGLATNEKLF
V: TRBV12-3/TRBV12-4; CDR3: ASKGTDTQPQH
V: TRBV30; CDR3: AWSPRGLAGGRNEQF
V: TRBV10-3; CDR3: ATKGTGVDEQF
V: TRBV3-1; CDR3: ASSLQTGLAGVYEQY
V: TRBV4-2; CDR3: ASSQSGSTSSTDTQY
V: TRBV28; CDR3: ASSLLAGELF
V: TRBV4-3; CDR3: ASSHFPQEETQY
V: TRBV12-3/TRBV12-4; CDR3: ASMRIRGELLSGEQF
V: TRBV20-1; CDR3: SASREEESGNNQPQH
V: TRBV11-2; CDR3: ASSLVLLDNEQF
V: TRBV5-4; CDR3: ASSRSGGGSGELF
V: TRBV7-6; CDR3: ASSATGTHTGELF
V: TRBV2; CDR3: ASSTQRGTGGQPQH
V: TRBV6-6; CDR3: ASSYGGFNEKLF
V: TRBV10-3; CDR3: AISIFNRDRSSYEQY
V: TRBV13; CDR3: ASSFGPSLNEQF
V: TRBV7-9; CDR3: ASSLVNRGRVDQPQH
V: TRBV7-2; CDR3: ASSFDRRTEAF
V: TRBV2; CDR3: ASRRTETGELF